A single sample is the source of the 4 T cell receptor beta chains below, sequenced in a study of blood T cell repertoires in COVID-19. The protocol was immunoSEQ multiplex PCR, while the TCRdb copy is restricted to in-frame clones and leaves out a portion. The sample has hundreds of thousands of clones, approximately 83% seen once. The material sequenced was peripheral blood. These receptors all come from a woman younger than 45 who had recovered from COVID-19.

This clone has a single count. The chain links TRBV10-2 to TRBJ2-3; 8 bases map to TRBD1. Germline V gene sequence: CDR1 WSHSY, CDR2 SAAADI. This CDR3 is 16 amino acids long. With V trimmed by 3 bases and J by 0 bases, 5 bases remained unmatched. The CDR3 sequence is CASSDLGQDSTDTQYF. CDR3 in DNA: TGCGCCAGCAGTGACCTGGGACAGGACAGCACAGATACGCAGTATTTT.

The chain combines TRBV3-1 (or the pseudogene TRBV3-2) with TRBJ2-7; the match to TRBD2 covers 15 bases. The V segment lost 4 bases and the J segment 6 bases; nucleotides outside the gene matches: 10. This CDR3 contains 17 residues. Germline loops: CDR1 LGHDT, CDR2 YNNKEL (reference sequence). The CDR3 spells CASSRQGLAGGALEQYF. As DNA, the CDR3 is TGTGCCAGCAGCCGCCAGGGACTAGCGGGAGGAGCCCTCGAGCAGTACTTC.

The chain recombines TRBV28 with TRBJ1-2; D perhaps matches TRBD1 (6 bases). This CDR3 is built from 15 residues. Germline V gives CDR1 MDHEN, CDR2 SYDVKM. Trimming cost V 7 bases and J 4 bases, with 19 bases left between them. The CDR3 DNA follows: TGTGCCAGCACGTCGCAGGGGACATTAGGCTATGGCTACACCTTC. As protein: CASTSQGTLGYGYTF.

V usage is TRBV18 and J usage is TRBJ2-1; 16 bases line up with TRBD2. Germline values: CDR1 KGHSH, CDR2 LQKENI. This CDR3 has 14 amino acids. With 4 bases clipped from V and 13 bases from J, the junction kept 4 bases outside the gene matches. CDR3 in amino acids: CASSRGTSGGAQFF. CDR3 nucleotide sequence: TGTGCCAGCTCACGCGGGACTAGCGGGGGGGCCCAGTTCTTC.